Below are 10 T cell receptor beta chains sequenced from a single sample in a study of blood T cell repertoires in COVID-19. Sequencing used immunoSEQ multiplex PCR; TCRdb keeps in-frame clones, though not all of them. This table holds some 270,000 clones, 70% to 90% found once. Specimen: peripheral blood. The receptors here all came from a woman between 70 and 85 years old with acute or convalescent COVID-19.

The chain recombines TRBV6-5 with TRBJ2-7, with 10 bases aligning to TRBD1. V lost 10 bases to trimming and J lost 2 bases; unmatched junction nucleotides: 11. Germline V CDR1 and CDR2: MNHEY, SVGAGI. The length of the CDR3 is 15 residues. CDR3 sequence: CATGPRQGATYEQYF. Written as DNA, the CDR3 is TGTGCCACCGGGCCCCGACAGGGGGCCACCTACGAGCAGTACTTC.

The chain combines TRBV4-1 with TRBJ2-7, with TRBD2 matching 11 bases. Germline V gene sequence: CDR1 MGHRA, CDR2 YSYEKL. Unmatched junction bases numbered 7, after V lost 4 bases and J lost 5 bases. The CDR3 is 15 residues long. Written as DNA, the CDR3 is TGCGCCAGCAGCCGCTTGGGACTAGCGGCTAACGAGCAGTACTTC. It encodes CASSRLGLAANEQYF.

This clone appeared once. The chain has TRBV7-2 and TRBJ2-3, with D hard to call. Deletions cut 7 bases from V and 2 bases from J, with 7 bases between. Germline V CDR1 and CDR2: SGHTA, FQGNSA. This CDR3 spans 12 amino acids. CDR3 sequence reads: CASNDFTDTQYF. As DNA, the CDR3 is TGTGCCAGCAACGACTTCACAGATACGCAGTATTTT.

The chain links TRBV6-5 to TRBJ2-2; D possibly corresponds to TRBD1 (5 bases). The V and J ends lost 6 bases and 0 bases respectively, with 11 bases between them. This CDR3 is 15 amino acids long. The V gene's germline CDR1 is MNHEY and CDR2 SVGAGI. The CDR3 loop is CASRAGLANTGELFF. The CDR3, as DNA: TGTGCCAGCAGGGCAGGGTTGGCGAACACCGGGGAGCTGTTTTTT.

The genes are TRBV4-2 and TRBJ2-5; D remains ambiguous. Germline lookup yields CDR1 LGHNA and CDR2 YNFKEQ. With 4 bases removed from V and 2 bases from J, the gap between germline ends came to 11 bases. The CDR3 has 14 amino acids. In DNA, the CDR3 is TGTGCCAGCAGCCCCCGACTTGATCAAGAGACCCAGTACTTC. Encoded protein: CASSPRLDQETQYF.

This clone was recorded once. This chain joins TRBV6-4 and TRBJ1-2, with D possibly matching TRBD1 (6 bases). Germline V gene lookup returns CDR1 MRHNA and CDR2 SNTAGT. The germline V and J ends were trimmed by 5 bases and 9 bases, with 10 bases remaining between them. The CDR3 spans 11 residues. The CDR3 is CASSTGSRYTF. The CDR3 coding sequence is TGTGCCAGCAGTACAGGGAGTCGCTACACCTTC.

The CDR3 here is CASGLGTSGGTAGELFF. As DNA, the CDR3 is TGTGCTAGTGGTTTGGGGACTAGCGGGGGAACGGCCGGGGAGCTGTTTTTT. The genes are TRBV12-5 and TRBJ2-2; TRBD2 matches at 13 bases. J gave up 6 bases and V 1 base, and 5 bases lay outside the gene matches. Germline CDR1 LGHNT, CDR2 FRNRAP. The CDR3 spans 17 residues.

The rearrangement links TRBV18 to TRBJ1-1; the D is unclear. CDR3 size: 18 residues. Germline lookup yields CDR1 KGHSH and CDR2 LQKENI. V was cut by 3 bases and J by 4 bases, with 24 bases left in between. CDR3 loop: CASSPFVARPQQGTEAFF. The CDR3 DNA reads TGTGCCAGCTCACCCTTCGTCGCTCGCCCACAGCAAGGCACTGAAGCTTTCTTT.

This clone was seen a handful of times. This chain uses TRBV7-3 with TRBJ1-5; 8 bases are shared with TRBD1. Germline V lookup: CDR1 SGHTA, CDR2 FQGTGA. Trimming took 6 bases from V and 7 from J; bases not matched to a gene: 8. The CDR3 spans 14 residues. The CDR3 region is CASRPTGAEQPQHF. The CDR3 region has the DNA TGTGCCAGCAGACCGACAGGGGCCGAACAGCCCCAGCATTTT. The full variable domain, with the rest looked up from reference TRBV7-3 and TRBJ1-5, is GAGVSQTPSNKVTEKGKYVELRCDPISGHTALYWYRQSLGQGPEFLIYFQGTGAADDSGLPNDRFFAVRPEGSVSTLKIQRTERGDSAVYLCASRPTGAEQPQHFGDGTRLSIL.

The CDR3 protein is CASSQTILAGRETQYF. In DNA form, the CDR3 reads TGTGCCAGCAGCCAAACTATTCTAGCGGGGAGAGAGACCCAGTACTTC. V gene TRBV4-2 combines with J gene TRBJ2-5, with 9 bases aligning to TRBD2. The CDR3 runs 16 residues. V dropped 2 bases and J dropped 4; count of bases not matched to a gene: 8. Germline CDR1 reads LGHNA; CDR2 reads YNFKEQ.